The 5 T cell receptor beta chains in this list originate from one sample, sequenced in a study of T cell repertoires in cytomegalovirus infection. These receptors are not linked to any known antigen. MiXCR, applied by TCRdb to the reads, yields one record per CDR3 protein. Among some 700,000 distinct CDR3 sequences listed, roughly 36% were seen once. This specimen consisted of cultured PBMCs, obtained from culture after CMV antigen stimulation. Every receptor here comes from a human donor in good health (CMV status not recorded). Some clones in this sample may be carry-over from other donors' samples.

This clonotype has only a few counts. This chain connects TRBV29-1 to TRBJ1-1, with 9 bases matching TRBD1. J gave up 5 bases and V 4 bases, and 20 bases lay outside the gene matches. Germline assignment: CDR1 SQVTM and CDR2 ANQGSEA. The CDR3 runs 18 residues. The CDR3 sequence is CSVGGRDRESLLLTEAFF. The CDR3 DNA sequence: TGCAGCGTTGGGGGACGGGACAGGGAGAGTTTATTGCTAACTGAAGCTTTCTTT.

The CDR3 DNA reads as TGCAGTGCTAGAAAACCGGGAGGGCCGTACGAGCAGTACTTC. Encoded protein: CSARKPGGPYEQYF. This rearrangement joins TRBV20-1 to TRBJ2-7; 8 nucleotides agree with TRBD2. Losses at the gene ends were 2 bases for V and 4 bases for J; bases not matched to a gene: 7. The germline V gene encodes CDR1 DFQATT and CDR2 SNEGSKA (reference sequence). There are 14 residues in the CDR3.

V usage is TRBV2 and J usage is TRBJ1-6; D is unresolved. V was shortened by 6 bases and J by 5 bases, with 11 bases between the two germline ends. This CDR3 spans 14 amino acids. CDR1 is SNHLY, CDR2 FYNNEI, per germline. CDR3 loop: CASSPRVNNSPLHF. DNA for the CDR3: TGTGCCAGCAGCCCCCGGGTTAATAATTCACCCCTCCACTTT.

This clonotype showed up just a few times. The chain joins TRBV6-1 to TRBJ2-1; D unresolved. Per the germline V gene, CDR1 is MNHNS and CDR2 is SASEGT. The CDR3 sequence is 11 residues long. Trimming removed 7 bases at V and 7 bases at J, with 8 bases between. The CDR3 region has the DNA TGTGCCAGCAACCTGGGTAATGAGCAGTTCTTC. This translates into CASNLGNEQFF.

This clonotype has just a few counts. The chain's CDR3 is CASSLGDGVNYGYTF. The CDR3 bases are TGTGCCAGCAGCTTAGGGGACGGGGTAAACTATGGCTACACCTTC. The gene calls are TRBV7-9 and TRBJ1-2; a weak D match, TRBD1 (5 bases). Germline V lookup: CDR1 SEHNR, CDR2 FQNEAQ (reference sequence). Deletions cut 1 base from V and 2 bases from J, with 11 bases between. The CDR3 runs 15 residues.